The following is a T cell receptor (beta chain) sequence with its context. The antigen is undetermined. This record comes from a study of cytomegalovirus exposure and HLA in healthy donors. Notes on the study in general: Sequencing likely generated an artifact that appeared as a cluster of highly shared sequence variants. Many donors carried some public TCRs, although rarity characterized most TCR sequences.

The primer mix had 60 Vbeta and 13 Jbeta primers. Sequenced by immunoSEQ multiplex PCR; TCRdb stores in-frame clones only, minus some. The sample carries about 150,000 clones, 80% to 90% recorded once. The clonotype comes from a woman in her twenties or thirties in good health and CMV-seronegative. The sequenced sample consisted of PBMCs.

DNA for the CDR3: TGCGCCAGCAGCCGACTGACAGGGGGCATATACACTGAAGCTTTCTTT. Translating gives CASSRLTGGIYTEAFF. The J gene is TRBJ1-1, the V gene TRBV10-2; TRBD1 aligns across 10 bases. V lost 6 bases and J lost 3; bases outside the gene matches: 10. The germline V gene has CDR1 WSHSY and CDR2 SAAADI. The CDR3 runs to 16 residues.